This T cell receptor (beta chain) was obtained from a study of blood T cell repertoires in COVID-19. In germline, CDR1 is SGHRS, CDR2 YFSETQ. V was trimmed by 4 bases and J by 4 bases, leaving 15 bases between them. The CDR3 is made up of 14 amino acids. This clone was picked up a small number of times. Measured with immunoSEQ multiplex PCR; TCRdb has only the in-frame clones, and not every one. In the table there are around 70,000 clones, approximately 86% of which are singletons. Material: peripheral blood. The J gene is TRBJ2-7, the V gene TRBV5-1, with a possible D match to TRBD1 (5 bases). This TCR was recovered from a human donor in a cohort sampled during active COVID-19. The CDR3 here is CASSPRGADYEQYF. As DNA, the CDR3 is TGCGCCAGCAGCCCCCGTGGGGCAGATTACGAGCAGTACTTC.